This T cell receptor beta chain was profiled in a study of cytomegalovirus exposure and HLA in healthy donors. Comment on this clone: As yet, its antigen is unknown.

Points from the study as a whole: A list of around 160 TCR beta chains associated with cytomegalovirus was given.

Germline V gene sequence: CDR1 GTSNPN, CDR2 SVGIG (reference sequence). V dropped 8 bases and J dropped 5; count of bases not matched to a gene: 8. The CDR3 loop spans 14 amino acids. Some clones are missing from TCRdb's copy, which holds only in-frame ones; the method was immunoSEQ multiplex PCR. The sample has 55,000 to 85,000 clones, about 95% seen once. The clonotype was recovered from a woman between 18 and 29 years old in good health and CMV-seronegative. This sequence joins TRBV30 and TRBJ1-6; TRBD1 aligns across 8 bases. Sample: PBMCs. The CDR3 DNA follows: TGTGCCGGGAAAGGGGACAGGCATAATTCACCCCTCCACTTT. Its translation: CAGKGDRHNSPLHF.